Listed below are T cell receptor beta chains from one sample, sequenced in a study of T cells after yellow fever vaccination. TCRdb redid the calling of the 5' RACE reads with MiXCR, one entry per CDR3 protein. The sample holds approximately 150,000 distinct CDR3 sequences, over 7% seen once. The specimen comprised CD4+ T cells sorted from PBMCs, sampled 5 days after the yellow fever booster vaccination. The source of these receptors is a young man who received the YFV17D yellow fever vaccine. Each CDR3 is given with its conserved first and last residue. D genes are given only for firm matches. Not all rows give a size; the values are once, few, many and, for expanded clones, a class.

j_call: TRBJ2-1
v_call: TRBV28
d_call: TRBD2
clone_size: many
cdr3_aa: CASTGSSGRVSSYNEQFF
cdr3_nt: TGTGCCAGCACAGGGTCTAGCGGGAGGGTGAGCTCCTACAATGAGCAGTTCTTC

j_call: TRBJ2-1
v_call: TRBV18
d_call: -
clone_size: -
cdr3_aa: CASSPGIPDYNEQFF
cdr3_nt: TGTGCCAGCTCACCAGGTATCCCTGATTACAATGAGCAGTTCTTC

j_call: TRBJ1-1
v_call: TRBV29-1
d_call: -
clone_size: many
cdr3_aa: CSVQSSPDTEAFF
cdr3_nt: TGCAGCGTTCAGTCTAGCCCCGACACTGAAGCTTTCTTT

j_call: TRBJ2-3
v_call: TRBV4-3
d_call: TRBD2
clone_size: many
cdr3_aa: CASSQAPSGSFGTQYF
cdr3_nt: TGCGCCAGCAGCCAAGCTCCTAGCGGGAGTTTTGGTACGCAGTATTTT

j_call: TRBJ2-3
v_call: TRBV4-3
d_call: TRBD2
clone_size: many
cdr3_aa: CASSFGLAGGRTQYF
cdr3_nt: TGCGCCAGCAGCTTCGGACTAGCGGGAGGAAGAACGCAGTATTTT

j_call: TRBJ2-2
v_call: TRBV20-1
d_call: -
clone_size: few
cdr3_aa: CSAIEDTGELFF
cdr3_nt: TGCAGTGCTATAGAAGACACCGGGGAGCTGTTTTTT

j_call: TRBJ2-1
v_call: TRBV2
d_call: -
clone_size: many
cdr3_aa: CASRGGTHYNEQFF
cdr3_nt: TGTGCCAGTCGCGGAGGAACCCATTACAATGAGCAGTTCTTC

j_call: TRBJ2-3
v_call: TRBV5-1
d_call: -
clone_size: few
cdr3_aa: CASSYQSPTNTQYF
cdr3_nt: TGCGCCAGCAGCTATCAAAGCCCCACAAATACGCAGTATTTT

j_call: TRBJ2-7
v_call: TRBV24-1
d_call: -
clone_size: many
cdr3_aa: CATSDLYREEQYF
cdr3_nt: TGTGCCACCAGTGATTTGTACAGGGAAGAGCAGTACTTC

j_call: TRBJ2-1
v_call: TRBV6-1
d_call: TRBD1
clone_size: many
cdr3_aa: CASRGTARGEQFF
cdr3_nt: TGTGCCAGCAGGGGGACAGCTAGAGGTGAGCAGTTCTTC

j_call: TRBJ2-5
v_call: TRBV7-2
d_call: TRBD1
clone_size: -
cdr3_aa: CASSLSLGTGEMETQYF
cdr3_nt: TGTGCCAGCAGCTTAAGTTTAGGGACAGGGGAAATGGAGACCCAGTACTTC

j_call: TRBJ1-1
v_call: TRBV24-1
d_call: TRBD1
clone_size: many
cdr3_aa: CATSDLKGANFMNTEAFF
cdr3_nt: TGTGCCACCAGTGATTTGAAGGGGGCGAATTTCATGAACACTGAAGCTTTCTTT

j_call: TRBJ2-1
v_call: TRBV11-2
d_call: -
clone_size: many
cdr3_aa: CASSRGRPNEQFF
cdr3_nt: TGTGCCAGCTCGAGGGGGAGGCCCAATGAGCAGTTCTTC

j_call: TRBJ2-2
v_call: TRBV4-3
d_call: -
clone_size: few
cdr3_aa: CASSPNVTALTGELFF
cdr3_nt: TGCGCCAGCAGCCCAAACGTCACAGCACTCACCGGGGAGCTGTTTTTT

j_call: TRBJ1-2
v_call: TRBV5-5
d_call: -
clone_size: -
cdr3_aa: CASSLDGGGNYGYTF
cdr3_nt: TGTGCCAGCAGCTTGGATGGGGGCGGAAACTATGGCTACACCTTC

j_call: TRBJ1-4
v_call: TRBV28
d_call: TRBD1
clone_size: many
cdr3_aa: CASRTTGLDEKLFF
cdr3_nt: TGTGCCAGCAGAACGACAGGGCTTGATGAAAAACTGTTTTTT

j_call: TRBJ2-1
v_call: TRBV11-2
d_call: -
clone_size: many
cdr3_aa: CASSLARAEQFF
cdr3_nt: TGTGCCAGCAGCTTAGCTAGGGCTGAGCAGTTCTTC

j_call: TRBJ2-1
v_call: TRBV29-1
d_call: TRBD2
clone_size: many
cdr3_aa: CSVAWGGYNEQFF
cdr3_nt: TGCAGCGTTGCCTGGGGGGGTTACAATGAGCAGTTCTTC

j_call: TRBJ2-7
v_call: TRBV20-1
d_call: -
clone_size: many
cdr3_aa: CSAREGPASYEQYF
cdr3_nt: TGCAGTGCTAGGGAGGGACCGGCCTCCTACGAGCAGTACTTC

j_call: TRBJ2-1
v_call: TRBV6-5
d_call: TRBD1
clone_size: many
cdr3_aa: CASSYRGGAGNEQFF
cdr3_nt: TGTGCCAGCAGTTACCGAGGGGGCGCCGGGAATGAGCAGTTCTTC

j_call: TRBJ2-1
v_call: TRBV20-1
d_call: TRBD2
clone_size: many
cdr3_aa: CSARVSGRDNEQFF
cdr3_nt: TGCAGTGCTAGAGTTAGCGGGAGGGACAATGAGCAGTTCTTC

j_call: TRBJ2-2
v_call: TRBV27
d_call: -
clone_size: many
cdr3_aa: CASSSKAGGIVVGELFF
cdr3_nt: TGTGCCAGCAGTTCCAAGGCCGGGGGAATTGTGGTCGGGGAGCTGTTTTTT

j_call: TRBJ2-1
v_call: TRBV10-1
d_call: TRBD2
clone_size: many
cdr3_aa: CASSPLAGNEQFF
cdr3_nt: TGCGCCAGCAGTCCTTTAGCGGGAAATGAGCAGTTCTTC

j_call: TRBJ2-5
v_call: TRBV29-1
d_call: -
clone_size: many
cdr3_aa: CSVVGRAPSQETQYF
cdr3_nt: TGCAGCGTTGTGGGTCGGGCCCCGTCCCAAGAGACCCAGTACTTC

j_call: TRBJ2-2
v_call: TRBV7-3
d_call: TRBD1
clone_size: few
cdr3_aa: CASSRQGSTGELFF
cdr3_nt: TGTGCCAGCAGCCGACAGGGTAGCACCGGGGAGCTGTTTTTT

j_call: TRBJ2-1
v_call: TRBV6-2/TRBV6-3
d_call: TRBD2
clone_size: many
cdr3_aa: CASLGRGTSGYNEQFF
cdr3_nt: TGTGCCAGCCTCGGGCGCGGGACTAGCGGATACAATGAGCAGTTCTTC

j_call: TRBJ2-1
v_call: TRBV29-1
d_call: TRBD1
clone_size: many
cdr3_aa: CSVEVVILRGPQGEQFF
cdr3_nt: TGCAGCGTTGAAGTTGTAATCCTCAGGGGGCCCCAGGGTGAGCAGTTCTTC

j_call: TRBJ2-1
v_call: TRBV4-1
d_call: TRBD2
clone_size: many
cdr3_aa: CASSRGQVRLAGGPRNEQFF
cdr3_nt: TGCGCCAGCAGCCGGGGACAGGTTCGACTAGCGGGAGGGCCCAGAAATGAGCAGTTCTTC

j_call: TRBJ2-1
v_call: TRBV5-6
d_call: TRBD2
clone_size: many
cdr3_aa: CASSLSSSGRREQFF
cdr3_nt: TGTGCCAGCAGCTTGTCTTCTAGCGGGAGACGTGAGCAGTTCTTC